This TCR beta chain was identified during a study of regulatory T cells in long-lasting Graves disease. Overall study results and limits: There was favoring of TRBV28, TRBJ1-2 and TRBJ2-5 in persistent disease.

Germline V gene sequence: CDR1 LNHDA, CDR2 SQIVND (reference sequence). The length of the CDR3 is 15 residues. Unmatched junction bases numbered 12, after V lost 5 bases and J lost 10 bases. Arm-PCR of CDR3 regions and iRepertoire HTBI primers were used to build TCR beta libraries. TCRdb reprocessed the multiplex PCR reads with MiXCR, giving one entry per CDR3 protein. The table records about 420,000 distinct CDR3 sequences, 15% to 20% of them present only once. Specified time point: newly diagnosed GD, antithyroid drugs for less than 3 months. Making the TCR library involved RNA that had been extracted from PBMCs. Each patient gave roughly 10 milliliters of EDTA-anticoagulated peripheral blood. Regarding this clonotype: Its target is unknown.

In addition, the sample was reused for a study of T cells in Graves' hyperthyroidism and ophthalmopathy. From that second work: The study excluded patients with uncontrolled infection, other autoimmune disease, pregnancy or lactation. The model foresaw ophthalmopathy a median around 6.8 months prior to onset.

The specimen was peripheral blood mononuclear cells (PBMCs), collected at new diagnosis, from a patient treated with antithyroid drugs. This receptor was identified in a woman between 18 and 29 years old with Graves disease. J is TRBJ1-1 and V is TRBV19; TRBD1 matches at 11 bases. CDR3 amino acids: CASSFRGQGASRAFF. CDR3 sequence (DNA): TGTGCCAGTAGTTTCAGAGGACAGGGGGCTTCGAGAGCTTTCTTT.